Described below is a single T cell receptor beta chain sequence and its context. The assay was immunoSEQ multiplex PCR, and TCRdb's table has in-frame clones only and misses some. This sample has approximately 27,000 clones, with 81% found just once. CDR3 length: 16 amino acids. Germline CDR1 LNHDA, CDR2 SQIVND (reference sequence). V lost 5 bases, J lost 4 bases, and 11 bases stayed unmatched. The data derive from a study of STAT5B mutations in CD4+ large granular lymphocyte leukemia. The rearrangement joins TRBV19 to TRBJ1-2; 9 nucleotides align to TRBD1. Source material: CD4+ T cells from blood buffy coats. This clonotype was sampled from a human donor in good health. The CDR3 spells CASSPKGQGIGYGYTF. CDR3 in DNA: TGTGCCAGTAGTCCCAAGGGACAGGGTATTGGCTATGGCTACACCTTC. Full variable domain (remainder filled in from reference TRBV19 and TRBJ1-2): DGGITQSPKYLFRKEGQNVTLSCEQNLNHDAMYWYRQDPGQGLRLIYYSQIVNDFQKGDIAEGYSVSREKKESFPLTVTSAQKNPTAFYLCASSPKGQGIGYGYTFGSGTRLTVV.